This T cell receptor (beta chain) was retrieved from a study of shared clonotypes between healthy human individuals. Measured with immunoSEQ multiplex PCR; TCRdb has only the in-frame clones, and not every one. The table has about 380,000 clones, roughly 96% seen once. This clonotype was sampled from a man aged 25 to 40 in good health. The specimen sequenced was memory CD8+ T cells sorted from blood. Subset described: CD45RO+ cells pooled with CCR7-negative TemRA cells.

In nucleotides, the CDR3 is TGTGCCAGCAGTTCAAGACTAGCGGGAGAGGAGACCCAGTACTTC. Protein: CASSSRLAGEETQYF. The rearrangement uses TRBV6-6 and TRBJ2-5; TRBD2 matches at 12 bases. CDR3 length: 15 amino acids. Per germline, CDR1 MNHNY and CDR2 SVGAGI (reference sequence). With V trimmed by 4 bases and J by 5 bases, 5 bases remained unmatched.